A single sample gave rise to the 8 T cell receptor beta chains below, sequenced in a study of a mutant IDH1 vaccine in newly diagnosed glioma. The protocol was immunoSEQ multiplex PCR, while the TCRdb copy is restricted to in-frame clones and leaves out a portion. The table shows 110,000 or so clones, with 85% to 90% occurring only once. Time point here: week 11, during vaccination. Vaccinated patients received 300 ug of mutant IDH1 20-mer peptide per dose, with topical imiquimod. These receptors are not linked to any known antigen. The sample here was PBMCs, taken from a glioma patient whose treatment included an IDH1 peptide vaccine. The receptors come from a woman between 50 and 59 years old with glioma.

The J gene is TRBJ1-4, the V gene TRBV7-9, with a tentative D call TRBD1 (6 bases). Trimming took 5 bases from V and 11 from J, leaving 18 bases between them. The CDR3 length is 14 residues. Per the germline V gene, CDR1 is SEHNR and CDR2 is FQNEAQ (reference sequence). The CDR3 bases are TGTGCCAGCAGCATCCAGGGGAAGTTTGGGAAACTGTTTTTT. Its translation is CASSIQGKFGKLFF. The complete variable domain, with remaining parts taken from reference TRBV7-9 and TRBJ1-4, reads DTGVSQNPRHKITKRGQNVTFRCDPISEHNRLYWYRQTLGQGPEFLTYFQNEAQLEKSRLLSDRFSAERPKGSFSTLEIQRTEQGDSAMYLCASSIQGKFGKLFFGSGTQLSVL.

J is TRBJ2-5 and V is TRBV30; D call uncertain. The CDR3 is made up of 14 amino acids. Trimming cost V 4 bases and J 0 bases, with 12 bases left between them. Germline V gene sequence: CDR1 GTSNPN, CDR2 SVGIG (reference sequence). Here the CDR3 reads CAWIGGVNQETQYF. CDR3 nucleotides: TGTGCCTGGATAGGCGGAGTGAACCAAGAGACCCAGTACTTC.

CDR3 residues: CASSYAGKIHEQYF. The DNA for the CDR3 is TGTGCCAGCAGTTATGCAGGGAAGATCCACGAGCAGTACTTC. This chain connects TRBV27 to TRBJ2-7; D perhaps matches TRBD1 (5 bases). The germline V and J ends were trimmed by 4 bases and 5 bases, with 15 bases remaining between them. The CDR3 has 14 residues. CDR1 is MNHEY and CDR2 is SMNVEV in the germline V gene (reference sequence).

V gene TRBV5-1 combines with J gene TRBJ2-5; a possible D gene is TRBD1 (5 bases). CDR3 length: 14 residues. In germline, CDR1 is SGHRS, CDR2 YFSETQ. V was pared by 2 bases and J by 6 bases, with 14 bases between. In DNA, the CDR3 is TGCGCCAGCAGCTTCTTTGGGGCCGACCAGACCCAGTACTTC. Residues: CASSFFGADQTQYF.

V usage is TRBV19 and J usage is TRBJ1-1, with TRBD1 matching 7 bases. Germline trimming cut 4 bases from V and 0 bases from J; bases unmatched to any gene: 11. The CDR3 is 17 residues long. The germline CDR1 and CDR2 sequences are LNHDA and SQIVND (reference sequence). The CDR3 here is CASSTYSMGQMNTEAFF. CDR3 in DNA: TGTGCCAGTAGTACATACTCCATGGGACAGATGAACACTGAAGCTTTCTTT.

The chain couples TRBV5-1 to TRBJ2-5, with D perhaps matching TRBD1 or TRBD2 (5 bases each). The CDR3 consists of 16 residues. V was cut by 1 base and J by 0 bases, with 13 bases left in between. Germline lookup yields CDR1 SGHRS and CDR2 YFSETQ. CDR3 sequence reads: CASSLLGDLYQETQYF. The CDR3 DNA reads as TGCGCCAGCAGCTTGTTGGGGGATCTGTACCAAGAGACCCAGTACTTC.

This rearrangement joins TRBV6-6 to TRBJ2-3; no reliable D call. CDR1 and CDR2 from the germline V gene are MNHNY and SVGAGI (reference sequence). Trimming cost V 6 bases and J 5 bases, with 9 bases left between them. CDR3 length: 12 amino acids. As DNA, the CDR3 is TGTGCCAGCAGAGAAACACGAGATACGCAGTATTTT. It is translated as CASRETRDTQYF.

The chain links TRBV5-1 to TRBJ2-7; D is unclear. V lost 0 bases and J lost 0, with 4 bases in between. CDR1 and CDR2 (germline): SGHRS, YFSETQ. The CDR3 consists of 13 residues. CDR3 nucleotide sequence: TGCGCCAGCAGCTTGGACACCTCCTACGAGCAGTACTTC. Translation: CASSLDTSYEQYF.